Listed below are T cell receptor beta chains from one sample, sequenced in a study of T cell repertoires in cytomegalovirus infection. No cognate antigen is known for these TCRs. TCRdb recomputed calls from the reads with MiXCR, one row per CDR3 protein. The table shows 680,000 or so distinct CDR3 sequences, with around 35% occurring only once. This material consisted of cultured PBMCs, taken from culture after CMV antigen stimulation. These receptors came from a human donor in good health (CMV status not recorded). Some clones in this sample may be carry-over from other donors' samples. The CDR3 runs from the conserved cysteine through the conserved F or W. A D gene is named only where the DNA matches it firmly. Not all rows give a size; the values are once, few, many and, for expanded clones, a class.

DNA: TGTGCCAGCAGCCCCTACGCTAGCGGGAGCGGCACAGATACGCAGTATTTT
CDR3: CASSPYASGSGTDTQYF
size: few
D: TRBD2
J: TRBJ2-3
length: 17
V: TRBV7-2

DNA: TGTGCCAGCAGTCCTCGAGGGTTACCGTCTAACTATGGCTACACCTTC
CDR3: CASSPRGLPSNYGYTF
size: few
D: -
J: TRBJ1-2
length: 16
V: TRBV27

DNA: TGCAGTGCTAGAAGTGGGACAAACTACGAGCAGTACTTC
CDR3: CSARSGTNYEQYF
size: -
D: -
J: TRBJ2-7
length: 13
V: TRBV20-1

DNA: TGCAGTGCTAGACTAGCGGGAGGCAAAGAGACCCAGTACTTC
CDR3: CSARLAGGKETQYF
size: -
D: TRBD2
J: TRBJ2-5
length: 14
V: TRBV20-1

DNA: TGTGCCAGCAGCTCCCCGGGTAGCCACGAGCAGTACTTC
CDR3: CASSSPGSHEQYF
size: few
D: -
J: TRBJ2-7
length: 13
V: TRBV7-9

DNA: TGTGCCAGCAGTGCCGGGGGTTCACCCCTCCACTTT
CDR3: CASSAGGSPLHF
size: many
D: -
J: TRBJ1-6
length: 12
V: TRBV7-2

DNA: TGTGCCAGCAGCGAGGTCTTCAATTCACCCCTCCACTTT
CDR3: CASSEVFNSPLHF
size: -
D: -
J: TRBJ1-6
length: 13
V: TRBV2

DNA: TGTGCCAGCAGTTACTCCCACGTGGGCGGGAGTTCCTACGAGCAGTACTTC
CDR3: CASSYSHVGGSSYEQYF
size: few
D: TRBD2
J: TRBJ2-7
length: 17
V: TRBV6-2/TRBV6-3

DNA: TGTGCCAGCAGCTCCCTGGGGGGGGACACTGAAGCTTTCTTT
CDR3: CASSSLGGDTEAFF
size: few
D: -
J: TRBJ1-1
length: 14
V: TRBV7-8

DNA: TGTGCCAGCTCACCAAGGGGGGCGACCACTGAAGCTTTCTTT
CDR3: CASSPRGATTEAFF
size: -
D: -
J: TRBJ1-1
length: 14
V: TRBV18

DNA: TGTGCCAGCAGCCCGAGGAATTCCTATGGCTACACCTTC
CDR3: CASSPRNSYGYTF
size: many
D: -
J: TRBJ1-2
length: 13
V: TRBV7-2

DNA: TGTGCTAGTGCCCTAGGGGACTTCGCTGAAGCTTTCTTT
CDR3: CASALGDFAEAFF
size: -
D: -
J: TRBJ1-1
length: 13
V: TRBV12-5

DNA: TGTGCCAGCAGCCCCCGACTACACCTACCTTTTTCTAAGGGCACAGATACGCAGTATTTT
CDR3: CASSPRLHLPFSKGTDTQYF
size: -
D: -
J: TRBJ2-3
length: 20
V: TRBV7-2

DNA: TGTGCCAGCTCACTAGGGACTCTTGGGGCCAACGTCCTGACTTTC
CDR3: CASSLGTLGANVLTF
size: few
D: -
J: TRBJ2-6
length: 15
V: TRBV18

DNA: TGCAGTGCATTAGACAGTAGCAATCAGCCCCAGCATTTT
CDR3: CSALDSSNQPQHF
size: few
D: -
J: TRBJ1-5
length: 13
V: TRBV20-1

DNA: TGTGCCAGCAGTCCGGACTTATCCTACGAGCAGTACTTC
CDR3: CASSPDLSYEQYF
size: few
D: -
J: TRBJ2-7
length: 13
V: TRBV6-6

DNA: TGTGCCAGCAGCTCGCGGACAGGGGGGAGCGCTGGGGCCAACGTCCTGACTTTC
CDR3: CASSSRTGGSAGANVLTF
size: -
D: TRBD1
J: TRBJ2-6
length: 18
V: TRBV5-4

DNA: TGTGCCAGGAGCTTAGGCAGGGGGCTGAAGAATCAGCCCCAGCATTTT
CDR3: CARSLGRGLKNQPQHF
size: -
D: TRBD1
J: TRBJ1-5
length: 16
V: TRBV7-4

DNA: TGTGCCAGCAGCTTTCCGGGTGGAGGGAATGAGCAGTTCTTC
CDR3: CASSFPGGGNEQFF
size: -
D: -
J: TRBJ2-1
length: 14
V: TRBV5-6

DNA: TGTGCCACCAGCGTACAACCGGGACTAGCGGGAGGTGAGCAGTTCTTC
CDR3: CATSVQPGLAGGEQFF
size: -
D: TRBD2
J: TRBJ2-1
length: 16
V: TRBV15

DNA: TGTGCCAGCGCTCGGGGTTCCTACAATGAGCAGTTCTTC
CDR3: CASARGSYNEQFF
size: few
D: -
J: TRBJ2-1
length: 13
V: TRBV12-3/TRBV12-4

DNA: TGTGCCAGCAGTTCCAGCCAAGAGACCCAGTACTTC
CDR3: CASSSSQETQYF
size: many
D: -
J: TRBJ2-5
length: 12
V: TRBV6-2/TRBV6-3

DNA: TGCAGTGCCCCCCTGAACACTGAAGCTTTCTTT
CDR3: CSAPLNTEAFF
size: -
D: -
J: TRBJ1-1
length: 11
V: TRBV20-1

DNA: TGTGCCAGCAGCCTTCGATTGAACAGGGTCGGGGAGACCCAGTACTTC
CDR3: CASSLRLNRVGETQYF
size: -
D: -
J: TRBJ2-5
length: 16
V: TRBV6-1

DNA: TGTGCCAGTAGACCTATAGCGGTGGGCTCCTACAATGAGCAGTTCTTC
CDR3: CASRPIAVGSYNEQFF
size: -
D: -
J: TRBJ2-1
length: 16
V: TRBV19